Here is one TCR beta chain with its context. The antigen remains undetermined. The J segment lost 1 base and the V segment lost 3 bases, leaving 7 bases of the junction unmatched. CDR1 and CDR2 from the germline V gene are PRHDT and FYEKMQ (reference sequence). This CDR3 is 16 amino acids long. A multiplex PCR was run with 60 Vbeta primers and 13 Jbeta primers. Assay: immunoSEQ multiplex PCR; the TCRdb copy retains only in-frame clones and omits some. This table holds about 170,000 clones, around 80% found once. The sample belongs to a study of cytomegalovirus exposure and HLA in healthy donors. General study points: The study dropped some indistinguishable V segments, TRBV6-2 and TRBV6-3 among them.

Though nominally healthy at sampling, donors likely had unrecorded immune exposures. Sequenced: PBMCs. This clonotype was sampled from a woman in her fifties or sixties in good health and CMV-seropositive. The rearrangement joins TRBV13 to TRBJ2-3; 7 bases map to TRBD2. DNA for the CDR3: TGTGCCAGCAGCTTGTTTTCGGGAGGACGCACAGATACGCAGTATTTT. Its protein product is CASSLFSGGRTDTQYF.